Below, 12 T cell receptor beta chains from the same sample are listed, as sequenced in a study of T cell changes during pregnancy in multiple sclerosis. Data came from immunoSEQ multiplex PCR; TCRdb stores just in-frame clones and leaves some out. The repertoire holds approximately 130,000 clones, with roughly 95% as singletons. The material was peripheral blood, obtained after pregnancy. The receptors come from a female donor with multiple sclerosis, enrolled in a pregnancy study.

The chain is built from TRBV28 and TRBJ2-1, with 7 bases matching TRBD2. From germline, CDR1 is MDHEN and CDR2 SYDVKM. V was clipped by 8 bases and J by 2 bases; unmatched bases: 3. This CDR3 is built from 13 residues. The DNA of the CDR3 is TGTGCCAGCGGACTAGTCGCCTACAATGAGCAGTTCTTC. Protein product: CASGLVAYNEQFF. The full variable domain, rest sourced from reference TRBV28 and TRBJ2-1, is DVKVTQSSRYLVKRTGEKVFLECVQDMDHENMFWYRQDPGLGLRLIYFSYDVKMKEKGDIPEGYSVSREKKERFSLILESASTNQTSMYLCASGLVAYNEQFFGPGTRLTVL.

This clone was detected only once. The chain couples TRBV2 to TRBJ2-7; 9 bases line up with TRBD2. The trim removed 10 bases at V and 3 bases at J, leaving 7 bases unmatched. The length of the CDR3 is 13 residues. The germline V gene has CDR1 SNHLY and CDR2 FYNNEI. CDR3 sequence reads: CATLGAGGYEQYF. As DNA, the CDR3 is TGTGCCACTCTAGGAGCGGGAGGCTACGAGCAGTACTTC. Full variable domain (missing parts from reference TRBV2 and TRBJ2-7): EPEVTQTPSHQVTQMGQEVILRCVPISNHLYFYWYRQILGQKVEFLVSFYNNEISEKSEIFDDQFSVERPDGSNFTLKIRSTKLEDSAMYFCATLGAGGYEQYFGPGTRLTVT.

This chain uses TRBV19 with TRBJ1-2; possibly TRBD1 for D (6 bases). V lost 6 bases and J 5 bases, leaving 19 bases between the germline ends. This CDR3 is 15 amino acids long. The germline gives CDR1 LNHDA, CDR2 SQIVND (reference sequence). In DNA form, the CDR3 reads TGTGCCAGTAGCATCCAACAGCGGGGGCCTTATGGCTACACCTTC. Translation: CASSIQQRGPYGYTF.

This sequence joins TRBV29-1 and TRBJ1-2; 7 bases are a match to TRBD1. This CDR3 contains 15 residues. Unmatched junction bases numbered 12, after V lost 3 bases and J lost 5 bases. Germline V gene lookup returns CDR1 SQVTM and CDR2 ANQGSEA. The CDR3 bases are TGCAGCGTTGAGGACCGGGACAGCGGCCGATATGGCTACACCTTC. Protein sequence: CSVEDRDSGRYGYTF.

The chain joins TRBV30 to TRBJ1-3, with 12 nucleotides matching TRBD1. V trimming: 4 bases; J trimming: 4 bases; junction bases outside the gene matches: 14. Germline assignment: CDR1 GTSNPN and CDR2 SVGIG (reference sequence). The CDR3 covers 18 residues. This CDR3 is CAWNHRPGQGAAGNTIYF. The CDR3 DNA reads as TGTGCCTGGAACCATCGCCCGGGACAGGGGGCTGCAGGAAACACCATATATTTT.

The chain combines TRBV7-9 with TRBJ1-1; 7 bases are shared with TRBD1. The CDR3 length is 15 residues. Looked up from germline, CDR1 is SEHNR and CDR2 is FQNEAQ (reference sequence). V lost 5 bases and J lost 0; bases outside the gene matches: 6. The chain's CDR3 is CASSPSGQMNTEAFF. The CDR3 DNA is TGTGCCAGCAGCCCATCGGGACAGATGAACACTGAAGCTTTCTTT.

This sequence joins TRBV7-2 and TRBJ1-2, with 7 bases lining up with TRBD1. CDR3 length: 13 residues. V shed 4 bases and J 7 bases; nucleotides not matched to a gene: 6. CDR1 is SGHTA, CDR2 FQGNSA, per germline. The CDR3 DNA reads TGTGCCAGCAGCTCGGGGACAGTTCGTGGCTACACCTTC. Translating it yields CASSSGTVRGYTF.

This chain links TRBV18 with TRBJ2-4; no firm D call. The CDR3 is 12 residues long. With 3 bases removed from V and 5 bases from J, the gap between germline ends came to 5 bases. CDR1 is KGHSH, CDR2 LQKENI, per germline. CDR3 sequence (DNA): TGTGCCAGCTCACCCCAGGAAAACATTCAGTACTTC. Encoded protein: CASSPQENIQYF.

This clone appeared a single time. This rearrangement joins TRBV27 to TRBJ2-1; D uncertain. The CDR3 length is 15 residues. V was pared by 2 bases and J by 2 bases, with 10 bases between. The germline CDR1 and CDR2 sequences are MNHEY and SMNVEV (reference sequence). In DNA, the CDR3 is TGTGCCAGCAGTTTAATACAACGCCCCTACAATGAGCAGTTCTTC. Translated, it gives CASSLIQRPYNEQFF.

The V call is TRBV4-2, the J call TRBJ1-1; D unresolved. The CDR3 consists of 16 residues. Trimming pared 0 bases from V and 0 bases from J, leaving 11 bases between. Germline V CDR1 and CDR2: LGHNA, YNFKEQ. CDR3: CASSQERAGMNTEAFF. DNA for the CDR3: TGTGCCAGCAGCCAAGAGAGGGCAGGAATGAACACTGAAGCTTTCTTT.

This chain uses TRBV6-6 with TRBJ2-1; D perhaps matches TRBD2 (5 bases). Trimming took off 0 bases at V and 5 bases at J, with 11 bases between the two ends. The CDR3 loop spans 15 amino acids. Germline loops: CDR1 MNHNY, CDR2 SVGAGI (reference sequence). CDR3 region: CASSYSLASDNEQFF. The DNA for the CDR3 is TGTGCCAGCAGTTACTCCCTAGCTTCCGACAATGAGCAGTTCTTC.

The chain combines TRBV30 with TRBJ2-7; D not resolved. The germline V gene has CDR1 GTSNPN and CDR2 SVGIG (reference sequence). CDR3 length equals 12 residues. V lost 0 bases and J lost 0, with 3 bases in between. The CDR3, as DNA: TGTGCCTGGAGTGTTAGCTCCTACGAGCAGTACTTC. Protein product: CAWSVSSYEQYF.